The TCR beta chain described here comes from a study of molecular identifiers for immune sequencing clone quantification. General observations from the study: Identical TCR molecules can share a barcode, and this sharing could underestimate highly expanded clone sizes.

Sequencing libraries of naive CD8 cells derived from roughly 20,000 to 1,000,000 sorted cells with 10%, 30% or 50% RNA. Naive CD8 T cells, phenotype CD8+CD4-CCR7+CD45RA+, were sorted. With 6 bases removed from V and 2 bases from J, the gap between germline ends came to 11 bases. CDR3 length: 15 residues. Germline lookup yields CDR1 SGHVS and CDR2 FNYEAQ. This clonotype was recorded at least ten times. Its antigen is not identified. Listed TCR primers and previously described methods were used for bulk TCR libraries. TCRdb fed the PCR reads into MiXCR, producing one record per CDR3 protein. The sample gives about 97,000 distinct CDR3 sequences, roughly 24% of which show up once; 0.94% is in the top ten.

Material for sequencing was naive CD8+ T cells from blood, with Jurkat cell RNA spiked in. As to subset: FACS-sorted CD8+CD4-CCR7+CD45RA+ naive T cells. The chain recombines TRBV7-6 with TRBJ2-6, with a tentative D call TRBD1 (5 bases). This sequence was found in a human donor in good health. Some libraries in this study had Jurkat cell RNA spiked in. The CDR3 sequence is CASRSGPAGANVLTF. The DNA of the CDR3 is TGTGCCAGCAGGTCAGGGCCCGCTGGGGCCAACGTCCTGACTTTC. Drawing the rest from reference TRBV7-6 and TRBJ2-6, the complete variable domain is GAGVSQSPRYKVTKRGQDVALRCDPISGHVSLYWYRQALGQGPEFLTYFNYEAQQDKSGLPNDRFSAERPEGSISTLTIQRTEQRDSAMYRCASRSGPAGANVLTFGAGSRLTVL.